The 20 T cell receptor beta chains given below trace back to one sample, sequenced in a study of blood T cell repertoires in COVID-19. Produced via immunoSEQ multiplex PCR; TCRdb's table is partial and in-frame only. The sample has 200,000 or so clones; more than 80% are singletons. The sequenced material came from PBMCs or T cells enriched from blood (not recorded which). These TCRs come from a woman in her late teens or twenties in a cohort exposed to, infected with or recovered from COVID-19 (not recorded which).

The genes are TRBV10-1 and TRBJ1-5; D is possibly TRBD1 (6 bases). Germline CDR1 is WNHNN and CDR2 is SYGVQD (reference sequence). V shed 7 bases and J shed 5 bases, with 18 bases lying between them. The CDR3 runs 15 residues. CDR3 loop: CASNPGQPEHQPQHF. The CDR3 DNA follows: TGCGCCAGCAACCCTGGACAGCCCGAACATCAGCCCCAGCATTTT.

The chain links TRBV11-3 to TRBJ2-2; weak D call: TRBD2 (5 bases). CDR1 and CDR2 from the germline V gene are SGHNT and YENEEA. There are 15 residues in the CDR3. The V end lost 2 bases, the J end lost 7 bases, and 14 bases lay between the germline ends. Written as DNA, the CDR3 is TGTGCCAGCAGCTTAAGTCTAGCTGCGCGCGGGGAGCTGTTTTTT. This codes for CASSLSLAARGELFF.

The CDR3 DNA reads TGTGCCAGCAGCTTCTTGGACAGGGGCAGGGAGACCCAGTACTTC. This encodes CASSFLDRGRETQYF. This chain links TRBV7-2 with TRBJ2-5; 9 bases line up with TRBD1. V was clipped by 3 bases and J by 5 bases; unmatched bases: 7. This CDR3 spans 15 amino acids. Looked up from germline, CDR1 is SGHTA and CDR2 is FQGNSA.

The chain employs TRBV7-3 and TRBJ1-2, with 7 bases that match TRBD1. Germline trimming cut 5 bases from V and 5 bases from J; bases unmatched to any gene: 11. This CDR3 spans 15 amino acids. Germline V gives CDR1 SGHTA, CDR2 FQGTGA. DNA for the CDR3: TGTGCCAGCAGCCAGGGGGGAGAGTACAGTTATGGCTACACCTTC. The encoded protein is CASSQGGEYSYGYTF.

This chain connects TRBV5-1 to TRBJ2-5, with 8 bases fitting TRBD1. The V and J ends lost 1 base and 2 bases, in that order; junction bases with no gene match: 4. The length of the CDR3 is 15 residues. Germline CDR1 SGHRS, CDR2 YFSETQ. CDR3 region: CASSLQGATQETQYF. The DNA for the CDR3 is TGCGCCAGCAGCTTGCAGGGGGCCACTCAAGAGACCCAGTACTTC.

This clone was observed a handful of times. The gene calls are TRBV5-6 and TRBJ1-1; D call uncertain. This CDR3 has 14 residues. V was trimmed by 2 bases and J by 3 bases, leaving 11 bases between them. CDR1 is SGHDT, CDR2 YYEEEE, per germline. Here the CDR3 DNA reads TGTGCCAGCAGCTTACGGAGGGAACACACTGAAGCTTTCTTT. Residues: CASSLRREHTEAFF. The full variable domain, with the rest looked up from reference TRBV5-6 and TRBJ1-1, is DAGVTQSPTHLIKTRGQQVTLRCSPKSGHDTVSWYQQALGQGPQFIFQYYEEEERQRGNFPDRFSGHQFPNYSSELNVNALLLGDSALYLCASSLRREHTEAFFGQGTRLTVV.

This chain joins TRBV5-4 and TRBJ2-3; 10 nucleotides agree with TRBD2. The CDR3 runs to 17 residues. V lost 1 base, J lost 3 bases, and 8 bases stayed unmatched. Germline V gene lookup returns CDR1 SGHNT and CDR2 YYREEE (reference sequence). The CDR3 reads CASSLKTSGSITDTQYF. The CDR3 nucleotides read TGTGCCAGCAGCTTGAAGACTAGCGGGTCAATTACAGATACGCAGTATTTT.

The genes are TRBV14 and TRBJ2-7; no definite D call. The CDR3 sequence is 13 residues long. Between the trimmed V and J ends, which lost 3 bases and 3 bases, there was a span of 9 bases. The V gene's germline CDR1 is SGHDN and CDR2 FVKESK. CDR3 amino acids: CASSHSLHYEQYF. For the CDR3, the DNA is TGTGCCAGCAGCCATAGCCTCCACTACGAGCAGTACTTC.

As regards this clone: The sample carries other DNA sequences with the same CDR3. The chain links TRBV28 to TRBJ1-2; 10 bases are shared with TRBD1. Germline lookup yields CDR1 MDHEN and CDR2 SYDVKM. J was trimmed by 2 bases and V by 5 bases; bases with no gene match: 2. This CDR3 has 14 residues. The chain's CDR3 is CASSPGQGNYGYTF. Here the CDR3 DNA reads TGTGCCAGCAGTCCGGGACAGGGGAACTATGGCTACACCTTC.

J is TRBJ1-5 and V is TRBV12-3 or TRBV12-4; D is undetermined. The CDR3 contains 13 residues. V lost 8 bases to trimming and J lost 6 bases, with 14 bases between them. DNA for the CDR3: TGTGCCAGCCTCCTCCATCCCGGTCAGCCCCAGCATTTT. This codes for CASLLHPGQPQHF.

This chain connects TRBV18 to TRBJ1-2; TRBD1 is a possible D gene (6 bases). Germline V gene lookup returns CDR1 KGHSH and CDR2 LQKENI. Trimming cost V 4 bases and J 4 bases, with 13 bases left between them. The CDR3 sequence is 14 residues long. As DNA, the CDR3 is TGTGCCAGCTCACGGCTCCGGGACACCTATGGCTACACCTTC. This translates into CASSRLRDTYGYTF. Looking up the rest from reference TRBV18 and TRBJ1-2 gives the full variable domain: NAGVMQNPRHLVRRRGQEARLRCSPMKGHSHVYWYRQLPEEGLKFMVYLQKENIIDESGMPKERFSAEFPKEGPSILRIQQVVRGDSAAYFCASSRLRDTYGYTFGSGTRLTVV.

The chain couples TRBV13 to TRBJ2-1; the D is unclear. The germline CDR1 and CDR2 sequences are PRHDT and FYEKMQ (reference sequence). Trimming pared 4 bases from V and 6 bases from J, leaving 13 bases between. This CDR3 has 14 amino acids. In DNA, the CDR3 is TGTGCCAGCAGCTCGCTTCTAGGATCCAATGAGCAGTTCTTC. It encodes CASSSLLGSNEQFF.

This clone has just one count. The chain has TRBV21-1 and TRBJ2-7; the table's TRBD1 call for D was not verified on the DNA. TRBV21-1 is a documented pseudogene. This CDR3 has 19 amino acids. CDR3 coding DNA: TGTGCCAGCAGCAAAGCCTCCCGGGACAGGATATTTGGCTCCTACGAGCAGTACTTC. Encoded protein: CASSKASRDRIFGSYEQYF.

The chain is built from TRBV28 and TRBJ1-2; 7 positions agree with TRBD1. CDR1 MDHEN and CDR2 SYDVKM come from the germline V gene. The CDR3 consists of 13 residues. Trimming took 7 bases from V and 5 from J; bases not matched to a gene: 7. The CDR3 here is CASTGQAGYGYTF. CDR3 nucleotide sequence: TGTGCCAGCACTGGACAGGCGGGATATGGCTACACCTTC.

This chain links TRBV9 with TRBJ1-2, with D perhaps matching TRBD1 (5 bases). CDR3 length equals 14 residues. V shed 3 bases and J shed 4 bases, with 13 bases lying between them. Germline V lookup: CDR1 SGDLS, CDR2 YYNGEE. CDR3 protein: CASSGDQGLYGYTF. The CDR3 DNA reads as TGTGCCAGCAGCGGGGATCAGGGTCTCTATGGCTACACCTTC.

V is TRBV30 and J is TRBJ2-7; weak D call: TRBD2 (6 bases). Germline V lookup: CDR1 GTSNPN, CDR2 SVGIG (reference sequence). This CDR3 has 14 residues. Deletions cut 4 bases from V and 4 bases from J, with 17 bases between. CDR3 in DNA: TGTGCCTGGATGGGTCCTGGTAGCGGATACGAGCAGTACTTC. This translates into CAWMGPGSGYEQYF.

In this sample, this clone turned up once. V is TRBV27 and J is TRBJ1-1, with TRBD1 as a possible D gene (5 bases). In germline, CDR1 is MNHEY, CDR2 SMNVEV (reference sequence). This CDR3 has 17 residues. V was clipped by 5 bases and J by 0 bases, with 19 bases between them. The CDR3 region is CASSPPPRVRLNTEAFF. The CDR3 DNA follows: TGTGCCAGCAGTCCACCCCCCAGGGTACGGTTGAACACTGAAGCTTTCTTT.

The V gene is TRBV24-1, the J gene TRBJ1-2; D gene uncertain. Germline CDR1 and CDR2: KGHDR and SFDVKD. With 4 bases removed from V and 2 bases from J, the gap between germline ends came to 13 bases. The CDR3 spans 15 residues. CDR3: CATSDSRTGNYGYTF. The CDR3 DNA follows: TGTGCCACCAGTGACTCGAGGACGGGGAACTATGGCTACACCTTC.

This rearrangement joins TRBV18 to TRBJ2-5; D remains unclear. V lost 4 bases, J lost 3 bases, and 9 bases lay in between. Germline CDR1 is KGHSH and CDR2 is LQKENI. The CDR3 extends over 13 amino acids. The CDR3 DNA sequence: TGTGCCAGCTCACGAAGCCGTGAAGAGACCCAGTACTTC. It is translated as CASSRSREETQYF.

CDR3: CASRDSMNTEAFF. The DNA for the CDR3 is TGTGCCAGTAGGGACAGCATGAACACTGAAGCTTTCTTT. This chain joins TRBV27 and TRBJ1-1; 7 positions match TRBD1. V lost 9 bases to trimming and J lost 0 bases; unmatched junction nucleotides: 4. CDR1 and CDR2 from the germline V gene are MNHEY and SMNVEV (reference sequence). The CDR3 totals 13 residues.